These T cell receptor beta chains were read from a single sample in a study of PD-L1 blockade in urothelial cancer. Sequencing used immunoSEQ multiplex PCR; TCRdb keeps in-frame clones, though not all of them. The sample has under 100,000 clones; 90% are singletons. The material was PBMCs, obtained around atezolizumab (anti-PD-L1) treatment. These TCRs come from a man between 60 and 75 years old with urothelial cancer. Each CDR3 is given with its conserved first and last residue. Each record gives: D gene, V gene, clone size, J gene, CDR3 protein, CDR3 DNA. A D gene is named only where the DNA matches it firmly. Rows may omit the clone size; those that give it use once, few, many or a size class.

D: TRBD2; V: TRBV7-9; size: -; J: TRBJ2-1; CDR3: CASSLVAGGSDEQFF; DNA: TGTGCCAGCAGCTTAGTAGCGGGAGGAAGCGATGAGCAGTTCTTC
D: TRBD1; V: TRBV10-3; size: -; J: TRBJ2-7; CDR3: CAISESPGGEGEQYF; DNA: TGTGCCATCAGTGAAAGCCCAGGGGGCGAGGGCGAGCAGTACTTC
D: TRBD2; V: TRBV5-1; size: -; J: TRBJ2-5; CDR3: CASSVGTSGGKETQYF; DNA: TGCGCCAGCAGCGTGGGGACTAGCGGGGGAAAAGAGACCCAGTACTTC
D: -; V: TRBV29-1; size: -; J: TRBJ2-1; CDR3: CSTQAGESYNEQFF; DNA: TGCAGCACCCAAGCGGGTGAGTCCTACAATGAGCAGTTCTTC
D: -; V: TRBV11-2; size: once; J: TRBJ2-1; CDR3: CASSLSGSSYNEQFF; DNA: TGTGCCAGCAGCCTTAGCGGAAGCTCCTACAATGAGCAGTTCTTC
D: -; V: TRBV29-1; size: -; J: TRBJ2-5; CDR3: CSVRRQGGETQYF; DNA: TGCAGCGTGCGCAGACAGGGAGGCGAGACCCAGTACTTC
D: TRBD2; V: TRBV2; size: -; J: TRBJ2-2; CDR3: CASSEVLAGNTGELFF; DNA: TGTGCCAGCAGTGAGGTACTAGCGGGGAACACCGGGGAGCTGTTTTTT
D: TRBD1; V: TRBV29-1; size: few; J: TRBJ1-1; CDR3: CSVTGVDTEAFF; DNA: TGCAGCGTGACAGGGGTGGACACTGAAGCTTTCTTT
D: TRBD2; V: TRBV6-4; size: -; J: TRBJ2-3; CDR3: CASSGLASGNWSDTQYF; DNA: TGTGCCAGCAGTGGATTAGCTAGCGGGAATTGGTCAGATACGCAGTATTTT
D: TRBD1; V: TRBV11-2; size: once; J: TRBJ2-1; CDR3: CASSLRDREVSGAYNEQFF; DNA: TGTGCCAGCAGCTTACGGGACAGGGAGGTATCGGGGGCCTACAATGAGCAGTTCTTC
D: -; V: TRBV4-3; size: -; J: TRBJ2-3; CDR3: CASSQDLTSASGPLITDTQYF; DNA: TGCGCCAGCAGCCAAGATTTAACGTCCGCCAGCGGCCCGCTAATCACAGATACGCAGTATTTT
D: TRBD2; V: TRBV6-6; size: -; J: TRBJ2-3; CDR3: CASNLQAGGPRDTQYF; DNA: TGTGCCAGCAATCTCCAAGCGGGAGGGCCGCGGGATACGCAGTATTTT
D: TRBD1; V: TRBV5-8; size: -; J: TRBJ2-7; CDR3: CASSIPGGYEQYF; DNA: TGTGCCAGCAGCATCCCAGGGGGCTACGAGCAGTACTTC
D: -; V: TRBV11-2; size: -; J: TRBJ1-2; CDR3: CASSLVAGHYGYTF; DNA: TGTGCCAGCAGCTTAGTTGCAGGGCACTATGGCTACACCTTC
D: -; V: TRBV10-3; size: -; J: TRBJ1-3; CDR3: CAISDLKELRSGNTIYF; DNA: TGTGCCATCAGTGACTTGAAGGAGCTCCGCTCTGGAAACACCATATATTTT
D: -; V: TRBV6-5; size: -; J: TRBJ1-1; CDR3: CASSREGGRTEAFF; DNA: TGTGCCAGCAGTAGGGAGGGAGGTAGGACTGAAGCTTTCTTT
D: TRBD1; V: TRBV2; size: -; J: TRBJ2-5; CDR3: CASSELLSSGGKETQYF; DNA: TGTGCCAGCAGCGAACTCTTAAGTTCAGGGGGTAAAGAGACCCAGTACTTC
D: -; V: TRBV20-1; size: few; J: TRBJ2-7; CDR3: CSARGAHEQYF; DNA: TGCAGTGCCCGTGGGGCCCACGAGCAGTACTTC
D: TRBD2; V: TRBV2; size: once; J: TRBJ2-5; CDR3: CASSLGTRKETQYF; DNA: TGTGCCAGCAGTCTCGGGACTAGAAAAGAGACCCAGTACTTC
D: -; V: TRBV4-2; size: once; J: TRBJ1-3; CDR3: CASSQDVSGNTIYF; DNA: TGTGCCAGCAGCCAAGACGTCTCTGGAAACACCATATATTTT
D: -; V: TRBV30; size: -; J: TRBJ2-2; CDR3: CAWSNRRGLYTGELFF; DNA: TGTGCCTGGAGTAACCGGCGGGGGCTTTACACCGGGGAGCTGTTTTTT
D: TRBD1; V: TRBV7-2; size: -; J: TRBJ1-3; CDR3: CASSNDRGVGNTIYF; DNA: TGTGCCAGCAGCAATGACAGGGGTGTTGGAAACACCATATATTTT
D: -; V: TRBV7-2; size: -; J: TRBJ1-5; CDR3: CASTLYGNQPQHF; DNA: TGTGCCAGCACTTTATATGGCAATCAGCCCCAGCATTTT
D: TRBD1; V: TRBV7-2; size: -; J: TRBJ2-1; CDR3: CASSPYRGAPQDEQFF; DNA: TGTGCCAGCAGCCCCTACAGGGGGGCTCCCCAAGATGAGCAGTTCTTC
D: TRBD2; V: TRBV7-8; size: -; J: TRBJ2-5; CDR3: CASSRSGGLGTQYF; DNA: TGTGCCAGCAGCCGAAGCGGGGGGTTGGGGACCCAGTACTTC
D: -; V: TRBV15; size: -; J: TRBJ2-1; CDR3: CATSMGRSSYNEQFF; DNA: TGTGCCACCAGCATGGGGCGTAGCTCCTACAATGAGCAGTTCTTC
D: -; V: TRBV19; size: -; J: TRBJ2-6; CDR3: CASSTPVGAGANVLTF; DNA: TGTGCCAGTAGTACCCCGGTGGGGGCCGGGGCCAACGTCCTGACTTTC
D: TRBD2; V: TRBV5-5; size: -; J: TRBJ2-1; CDR3: CASSSLAGGNYNEQFF; DNA: TGTGCCAGCAGCTCCTTAGCGGGAGGTAACTACAATGAGCAGTTCTTC
D: TRBD2; V: TRBV6-5; size: -; J: TRBJ2-1; CDR3: CASSYKGTSDNEQFF; DNA: TGTGCCAGCAGTTACAAGGGGACTAGCGACAATGAGCAGTTCTTC
D: TRBD1; V: TRBV11-2; size: -; J: TRBJ2-1; CDR3: CASSSAGTAYNEQFF; DNA: TGTGCCAGCAGCTCAGCCGGGACAGCCTACAATGAGCAGTTCTTC
D: TRBD1; V: TRBV4-3; size: -; J: TRBJ1-2; CDR3: CASSQDWGTDYGYTF; DNA: TGCGCCAGCAGCCAAGATTGGGGGACAGACTATGGCTACACCTTC
D: -; V: TRBV6-5; size: -; J: TRBJ1-2; CDR3: CASSPQGLGYGYTF; DNA: TGTGCCAGCAGCCCCCAGGGGCTGGGTTATGGCTACACCTTC
D: TRBD1; V: TRBV7-9; size: -; J: TRBJ1-2; CDR3: CASSLSPGQGVDGYTF; DNA: TGTGCCAGCAGCCTATCCCCGGGACAGGGGGTGGATGGCTACACCTTC
D: -; V: TRBV5-5; size: -; J: TRBJ2-2; CDR3: CASSSQGGVNTGELFF; DNA: TGTGCCAGCAGCTCACAGGGTGGGGTGAACACCGGGGAGCTGTTTTTT
D: -; V: TRBV5-6; size: -; J: TRBJ1-2; CDR3: CASSNGGGRVYGYTF; DNA: TGTGCCAGCAGCAATGGGGGGGGGCGAGTCTATGGCTACACCTTC
D: -; V: TRBV11-2; size: -; J: TRBJ2-7; CDR3: CASSPGTRSTYEQYF; DNA: TGTGCCAGCAGCCCCGGGACACGGTCGACCTACGAGCAGTACTTC
D: TRBD1; V: TRBV6-1; size: -; J: TRBJ2-7; CDR3: CASSKDRGPGEQYF; DNA: TGTGCCAGCAGTAAAGACAGGGGCCCAGGCGAGCAGTACTTC
D: -; V: TRBV5-6; size: -; J: TRBJ1-2; CDR3: CASSLRQIYGYTF; DNA: TGTGCCAGCAGCTTGCGTCAGATTTATGGCTACACCTTC
D: TRBD2; V: TRBV2; size: -; J: TRBJ2-7; CDR3: CASRAGGSYEQYF; DNA: TGTGCCAGCAGAGCGGGAGGGTCCTACGAGCAGTACTTC
D: -; V: TRBV6-5; size: -; J: TRBJ2-7; CDR3: CASSPLAVNEQYF; DNA: TGTGCCAGCAGTCCTTTGGCCGTGAACGAGCAGTACTTC
D: TRBD1; V: TRBV19; size: once; J: TRBJ2-7; CDR3: CASAPLGTAYEQYF; DNA: TGTGCCAGTGCCCCGCTCGGGACAGCCTACGAGCAGTACTTC
D: -; V: TRBV20-1; size: few; J: TRBJ2-1; CDR3: CSAAGDNEQFF; DNA: TGCAGTGCAGCAGGTGACAATGAGCAGTTCTTC
D: TRBD1; V: TRBV5-4; size: -; J: TRBJ2-7; CDR3: CASSLAGQGAHEQYF; DNA: TGTGCCAGCAGCTTGGCGGGACAGGGGGCACACGAGCAGTACTTC
D: TRBD2; V: TRBV4-3; size: -; J: TRBJ2-1; CDR3: CASSQLGPGGTSGTNEQFF; DNA: TGCGCCAGCAGCCAACTCGGGCCAGGGGGGACTAGCGGGACTAATGAGCAGTTCTTC
D: TRBD1; V: TRBV5-1; size: -; J: TRBJ1-1; CDR3: CASREGAINTEAFF; DNA: TGCGCCAGCAGGGAGGGGGCTATAAACACTGAAGCTTTCTTT
D: -; V: TRBV2; size: -; J: TRBJ2-7; CDR3: CASRISGSEQYF; DNA: TGTGCCAGCCGAATCTCGGGAAGCGAGCAGTACTTC
D: -; V: TRBV5-6; size: -; J: TRBJ1-4; CDR3: CASSRGTTNEKLFF; DNA: TGTGCCAGCAGCCGGGGAACCACTAATGAAAAACTGTTTTTT
D: -; V: TRBV25-1; size: -; J: TRBJ2-5; CDR3: CASSDPTYSLQETQYF; DNA: TGTGCCAGCAGTGATCCCACTTACAGCCTCCAAGAGACCCAGTACTTC
D: -; V: TRBV18; size: -; J: TRBJ2-2; CDR3: CASSLEGLSDELFF; DNA: TGTGCCAGCTCACTAGAAGGACTATCAGACGAGCTGTTTTTT
D: -; V: TRBV19; size: few; J: TRBJ1-1; CDR3: CASAGFRGAFF; DNA: TGTGCCAGCGCGGGGTTCAGAGGAGCTTTCTTT
D: -; V: TRBV29-1; size: -; J: TRBJ2-1; CDR3: CSAEHPHEQFF; DNA: TGCAGCGCCGAGCACCCCCATGAGCAGTTCTTC
D: -; V: TRBV28; size: once; J: TRBJ1-2; CDR3: CASSSTGLANYGYTF; DNA: TGTGCCAGCAGTTCTACAGGGTTGGCTAACTATGGCTACACCTTC
D: -; V: TRBV6-1; size: -; J: TRBJ1-3; CDR3: CASSENGSGNTIYF; DNA: TGTGCCAGCAGTGAAAACGGCTCTGGAAACACCATATATTTT